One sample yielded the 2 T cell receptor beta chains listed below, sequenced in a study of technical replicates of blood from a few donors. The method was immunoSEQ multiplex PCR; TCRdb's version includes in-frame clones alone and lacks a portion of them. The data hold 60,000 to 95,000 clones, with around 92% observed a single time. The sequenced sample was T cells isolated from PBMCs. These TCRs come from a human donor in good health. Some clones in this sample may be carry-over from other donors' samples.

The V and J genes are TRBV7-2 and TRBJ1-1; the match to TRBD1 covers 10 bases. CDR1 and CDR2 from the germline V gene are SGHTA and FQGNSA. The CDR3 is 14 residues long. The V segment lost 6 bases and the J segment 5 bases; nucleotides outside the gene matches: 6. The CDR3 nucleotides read TGTGCCAGCAGACCGACAGGGGGCGTAACTGAAGCTTTCTTT. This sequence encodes CASRPTGGVTEAFF.

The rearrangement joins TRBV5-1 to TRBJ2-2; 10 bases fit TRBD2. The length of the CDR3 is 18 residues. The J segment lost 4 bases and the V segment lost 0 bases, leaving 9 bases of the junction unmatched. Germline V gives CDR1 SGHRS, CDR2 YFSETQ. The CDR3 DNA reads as TGCGCCAGCAGCTTGGTTCTAGCGGGAGCATGGGGCACCGGGGAGCTGTTTTTT. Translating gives CASSLVLAGAWGTGELFF.